This TCR beta chain is drawn from a study of T-cell reconstitution after alpha-beta-depleted transplantation in children. This clonotype was recorded a few times. The TCRbeta library was prepared with unique molecular identifiers. TCRdb recomputed calls from the PCR reads with MiXCR, one row per CDR3 protein. The sample has approximately 240,000 distinct CDR3 sequences; approximately 9% are singletons. Germline CDR1 reads MNHEY; CDR2 reads SMNVEV (reference sequence). The CDR3 sequence is 14 residues long. The V segment lost 2 bases and the J segment 5 bases; nucleotides outside the gene matches: 3. The V and J genes are TRBV27 and TRBJ1-5; TRBD1 matches 7 bases. Sequences were derived from PBMCs from the stem cell graft donor, sampled from the stem cell graft. The clonotype was recovered from a human donor who donated a stem cell graft to a child with acute lymphoblastic leukemia. CDR3 coding DNA: TGTGCCAGCAGTTTAGACAGGGCCGATCAGCCCCAGCATTTT. It is translated as CASSLDRADQPQHF.